These T cell receptor beta chains were read from a single sample in a study of PD-L1 blockade in urothelial cancer. Produced via immunoSEQ multiplex PCR; TCRdb's table is partial and in-frame only. The profile shows about 52,000 clones, approximately 81% of them singletons. The sample here was PBMCs, taken around atezolizumab (anti-PD-L1) treatment. These receptors all stem from a man aged 70-80 years with urothelial cancer. Both conserved end residues are part of each CDR3. D genes are given only for firm matches. Size is omitted from some rows. Given values are once, few, many or a class for expanded clones.

v_gene: TRBV11-2; d_gene: TRBD2; j_gene: TRBJ2-1; abundance: once; CDR3nt: TGTGCCAGCAGCTCCAGCGGGAGCGCCTACAATGAGCAGTTCTTC; CDR3aa: CASSSSGSAYNEQFF
v_gene: TRBV5-1; d_gene: TRBD2; j_gene: TRBJ2-2; abundance: NA; CDR3nt: TGCGCCAGCAGCTTGCAGCCGGGAGGAAACACCGGGGAGCTGTTTTTT; CDR3aa: CASSLQPGGNTGELFF
v_gene: TRBV27; d_gene: TRBD1; j_gene: TRBJ2-7; abundance: NA; CDR3nt: TGTGCCAGCAGCACAGGGGGCTCCTACGAGCAGTACTTC; CDR3aa: CASSTGGSYEQYF
v_gene: TRBV25-1; d_gene: NA; j_gene: TRBJ2-7; abundance: once; CDR3nt: TGTGCCAGCAGTGCTGGGGGGGCAGCCTTCCTCGAGCAGTACTTC; CDR3aa: CASSAGGAAFLEQYF
v_gene: TRBV28; d_gene: TRBD2; j_gene: TRBJ2-7; abundance: NA; CDR3nt: TGTGCCAGCAGGAGAGCGGGAGAACGGTACGAGCAGTACTTC; CDR3aa: CASRRAGERYEQYF
v_gene: TRBV15; d_gene: NA; j_gene: TRBJ2-4; abundance: NA; CDR3nt: TGTGCCACCAGCAGACTATCCCTGGCAGGTTCTGGCAAAAACATTCAGTACTTC; CDR3aa: CATSRLSLAGSGKNIQYF
v_gene: TRBV5-1; d_gene: TRBD1; j_gene: TRBJ2-7; abundance: NA; CDR3nt: TGCGCCAGCAGCCCGACAGGGGGCCTCTACGAGCAGTACTTC; CDR3aa: CASSPTGGLYEQYF
v_gene: TRBV30; d_gene: TRBD1; j_gene: TRBJ2-2; abundance: NA; CDR3nt: TGTGCCTGGAGTGTACAGGGGCCGGGCACCGGGGAGCTGTTTTTT; CDR3aa: CAWSVQGPGTGELFF
v_gene: TRBV9; d_gene: NA; j_gene: TRBJ2-1; abundance: NA; CDR3nt: TGTGCCAGCAGCGCTGGTGGGGCGGGGGCTTTCGGGGAGCAGTTCTTC; CDR3aa: CASSAGGAGAFGEQFF
v_gene: TRBV5-1; d_gene: NA; j_gene: TRBJ2-5; abundance: NA; CDR3nt: TGCGCCAGCAGCTTGGTCCCCACTCCGCTCCGGGAGACCCAGTACTTC; CDR3aa: CASSLVPTPLRETQYF
v_gene: TRBV29-1; d_gene: NA; j_gene: TRBJ1-1; abundance: medium-sized; CDR3nt: TGCAGCGTTGAAGAGATCAGGGCTTTCTTT; CDR3aa: CSVEEIRAFF
v_gene: TRBV7-9; d_gene: TRBD2; j_gene: TRBJ2-5; abundance: NA; CDR3nt: TGTGCCAGCAGCTTGGGGGGGTCCGCTGAGACCCAGTACTTC; CDR3aa: CASSLGGSAETQYF
v_gene: TRBV19; d_gene: TRBD2; j_gene: TRBJ2-3; abundance: NA; CDR3nt: TGTGCCTCCCGGGAGGGCAGGGGTGGAACAGATACGCAGTATTTT; CDR3aa: CASREGRGGTDTQYF
v_gene: TRBV7-8; d_gene: NA; j_gene: TRBJ2-7; abundance: once; CDR3nt: TGTGCCAGCAGCTTAGACGGCAGGTCCTACGAGCAGTACTTC; CDR3aa: CASSLDGRSYEQYF
v_gene: TRBV7-2; d_gene: TRBD2; j_gene: TRBJ2-2; abundance: NA; CDR3nt: TGTGCCAGCAGCTTAGTGGCGGCTAGCGGGAGGGTCACCGGGGAGCTGTTTTTT; CDR3aa: CASSLVAASGRVTGELFF